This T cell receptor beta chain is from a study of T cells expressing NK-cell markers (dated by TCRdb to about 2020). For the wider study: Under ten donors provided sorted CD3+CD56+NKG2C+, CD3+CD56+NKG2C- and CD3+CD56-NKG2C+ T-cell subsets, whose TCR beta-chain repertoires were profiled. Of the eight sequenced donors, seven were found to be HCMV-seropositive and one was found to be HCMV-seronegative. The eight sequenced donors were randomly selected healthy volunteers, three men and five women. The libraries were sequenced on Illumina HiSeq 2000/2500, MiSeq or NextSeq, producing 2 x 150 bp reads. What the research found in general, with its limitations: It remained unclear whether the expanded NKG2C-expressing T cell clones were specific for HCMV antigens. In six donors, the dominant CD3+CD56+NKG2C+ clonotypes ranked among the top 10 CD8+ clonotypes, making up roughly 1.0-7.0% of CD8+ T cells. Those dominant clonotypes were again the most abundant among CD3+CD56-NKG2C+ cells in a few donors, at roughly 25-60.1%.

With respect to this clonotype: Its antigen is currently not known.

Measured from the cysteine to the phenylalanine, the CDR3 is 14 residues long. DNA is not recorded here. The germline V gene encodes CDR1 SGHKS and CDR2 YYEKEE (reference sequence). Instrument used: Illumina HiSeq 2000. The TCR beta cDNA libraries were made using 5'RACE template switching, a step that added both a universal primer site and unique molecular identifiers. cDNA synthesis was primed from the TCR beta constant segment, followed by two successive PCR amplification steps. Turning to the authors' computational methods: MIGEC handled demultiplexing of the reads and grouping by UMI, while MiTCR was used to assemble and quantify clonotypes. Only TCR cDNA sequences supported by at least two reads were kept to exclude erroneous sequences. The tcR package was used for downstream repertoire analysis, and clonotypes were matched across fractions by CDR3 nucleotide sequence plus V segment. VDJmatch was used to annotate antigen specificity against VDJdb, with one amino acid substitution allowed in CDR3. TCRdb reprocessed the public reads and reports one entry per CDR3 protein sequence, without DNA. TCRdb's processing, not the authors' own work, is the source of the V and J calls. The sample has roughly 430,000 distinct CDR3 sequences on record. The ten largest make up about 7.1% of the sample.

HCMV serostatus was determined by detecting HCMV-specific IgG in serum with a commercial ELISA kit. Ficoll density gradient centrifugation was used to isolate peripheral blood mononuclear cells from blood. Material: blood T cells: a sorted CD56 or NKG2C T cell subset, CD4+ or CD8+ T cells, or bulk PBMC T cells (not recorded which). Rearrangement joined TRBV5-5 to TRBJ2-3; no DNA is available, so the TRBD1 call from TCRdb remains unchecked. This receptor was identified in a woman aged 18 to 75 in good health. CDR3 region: CASTRDGSTDTQYF.